The 16 T cell receptor beta chains in this list originate from one sample, sequenced in a study of blood T cell repertoires in COVID-19. The protocol was immunoSEQ multiplex PCR, while the TCRdb copy is restricted to in-frame clones and leaves out a portion. The table has approximately 260,000 clones, over 80% seen once. Input material: peripheral blood. These receptors all come from a woman between 70 and 85 years old with COVID-19, enrolled during active disease.

This sequence joins TRBV30 and TRBJ1-3; D remains unclear. CDR3 size: 15 residues. Per germline, CDR1 GTSNPN and CDR2 SVGIG (reference sequence). Trimming stripped 2 bases from V and 2 bases from J, with 13 bases between. The chain's CDR3 is CAWSPLRVAGNTIYF. DNA for the CDR3: TGTGCCTGGAGTCCACTCCGGGTGGCTGGAAACACCATATATTTT.

This clone was recorded once. The J gene is TRBJ1-1, the V gene TRBV19; possibly TRBD1 for D (6 bases). Germline loops: CDR1 LNHDA, CDR2 SQIVND (reference sequence). The CDR3 runs 12 residues. Trimming removed 4 bases from V and 11 bases from J, with 14 bases in between. CDR3 coding DNA: TGTGCCAGTAGTAAGATAACGGGGGGCGCTTTCTTT. This sequence encodes CASSKITGGAFF.

The rearrangement links TRBV6-6 to TRBJ2-1; 9 bases match TRBD1. V gave up 4 bases and J gave up 7 bases; unmatched junction bases: 11. The germline V gene encodes CDR1 MNHNY and CDR2 SVGAGI (reference sequence). CDR3 length: 16 amino acids. CDR3 residues: CASSSPPDRGLNEQFF. In nucleotides, the CDR3 is TGTGCCAGCAGTTCCCCTCCGGACAGGGGTTTAAATGAGCAGTTCTTC.

CDR3 DNA: TGTGCCAGCAGCTTAATTACAGGGGTTTCCGGGGAGCTGTTTTTT. Translation gives CASSLITGVSGELFF. The genes are TRBV7-2 and TRBJ2-2; TRBD1 matches 7 bases. Germline V gene lookup returns CDR1 SGHTA and CDR2 FQGNSA. V gave up 2 bases and J gave up 6 bases; unmatched junction bases: 6. The CDR3 sequence is 15 residues long.

The V call is TRBV7-9, the J call TRBJ1-4, with a tentative D call TRBD1 (5 bases). CDR1 and CDR2 (germline): SEHNR, FQNEAQ (reference sequence). The CDR3 totals 15 residues. Trimming stripped 6 bases from V and 8 bases from J, with 19 bases between. CDR3 coding DNA: TGTGCCAGCAGTCTATCCGCCGGGGGATGGGAAAAACTGTTTTTT. This sequence encodes CASSLSAGGWEKLFF.

This clone was recorded only once. This chain joins TRBV4-2 and TRBJ2-2; 10 nucleotides agree with TRBD2. With V trimmed by 2 bases and J by 5 bases, 8 bases remained unmatched. CDR1 is LGHNA, CDR2 YNFKEQ, per germline. There are 17 residues in the CDR3. The CDR3 loop reads CASSQSGTSAGTGELFF. Here the CDR3 DNA reads TGTGCCAGCAGCCAATCCGGGACTAGCGCTGGGACCGGGGAGCTGTTTTTT.

The V and J genes are TRBV7-3 and TRBJ2-5; 11 bases align to TRBD2. In germline, CDR1 is SGHTA, CDR2 FQGTGA. V was pared by 4 bases and J by 3 bases, with 4 bases of the junction left unmatched. There are 15 residues in the CDR3. In nucleotides, the CDR3 is TGTGCCAGCAGCTCTAGCGGGAGGAAAAAAGAGACCCAGTACTTC. The encoded protein is CASSSSGRKKETQYF.

The J gene is TRBJ2-6, the V gene TRBV18; 8 bases match TRBD1. The CDR3 spans 17 residues. J gave up 0 bases and V 3 bases, and 4 bases lay outside the gene matches. Per the germline V gene, CDR1 is KGHSH and CDR2 is LQKENI. The CDR3 nucleotides are TGTGCCAGCTCACCCGGGACAGGCCGCTCTGGGGCCAACGTCCTGACTTTC. Translated, it gives CASSPGTGRSGANVLTF.

The chain uses TRBV7-3 and TRBJ2-7, with 7 bases lining up with TRBD2. J lost 3 bases, V lost 4 bases, and 3 bases had no gene match. The CDR3 is 13 residues long. The germline V gene has CDR1 SGHTA and CDR2 FQGTGA. The CDR3 bases are TGTGCCAGCAGCTCCGGGGGGAGCTACGAGCAGTACTTC. It codes for CASSSGGSYEQYF.

The chain couples TRBV24-1 to TRBJ2-1; possible D gene TRBD2, 7 bases. Germline-derived CDR1 and CDR2 are KGHDR and SFDVKD. Trimming removed 0 bases from V and 5 bases from J, with 16 bases in between. The CDR3 totals 17 residues. The CDR3 spells CATSDLLGGGPDNEQFF. As DNA, the CDR3 is TGTGCCACCAGTGATTTGCTAGGGGGAGGGCCCGACAATGAGCAGTTCTTC.

The V gene is TRBV5-1, the J gene TRBJ2-1, with a weak D call TRBD2 (6 bases). Germline V gives CDR1 SGHRS, CDR2 YFSETQ. The CDR3 runs 16 residues. V dropped 0 bases and J dropped 0 bases, with 10 bases sitting between them. The CDR3 DNA sequence: TGCGCCAGCAGCTTGGCCGTCGGGAGCTCCTACAATGAGCAGTTCTTC. Translating gives CASSLAVGSSYNEQFF.

The chain uses TRBV6-2 or TRBV6-3 and TRBJ2-1; D remains ambiguous. CDR3 length: 11 residues. Germline V gene lookup returns CDR1 MNHEY and CDR2 SVGEGT. V was shortened by 6 bases and J by 10 bases, with 10 bases between the two germline ends. CDR3 loop: CASSPRWEQFF. The CDR3 DNA reads TGTGCCAGCAGCCCCCGGTGGGAGCAGTTCTTC.

This clone occurred a few times. The chain carries TRBV11-2 and TRBJ1-5; TRBD1 might be the D (6 bases). The V end was cut by 2 bases, the J end by 5 bases, with 10 bases between. CDR1 and CDR2 (germline): SGHAT, FQNNGV. The length of the CDR3 is 14 residues. CDR3 sequence: CASSLMGGHQPQHF. For the CDR3, the DNA is TGTGCCAGCAGCTTAATGGGGGGGCATCAGCCCCAGCATTTT.

The chain recombines TRBV5-1 with TRBJ1-6, with D tentatively TRBD1 (6 bases). Trimming cost V 2 bases and J 13 bases, with 16 bases left between them. Germline V gene data show CDR1 as SGHRS and CDR2 as YFSETQ. This CDR3 contains 14 residues. CDR3 amino acids: CASSLTGFGAPLHF. CDR3 bases: TGCGCCAGCAGCTTAACAGGGTTCGGGGCGCCCCTCCACTTT.

The V and J genes are TRBV7-3 and TRBJ2-1; D possibly corresponds to TRBD1 (5 bases). Looked up from germline, CDR1 is SGHTA and CDR2 is FQGTGA. Trimming shortened V by 2 bases and J by 13 bases, and 12 bases separated the two germline ends. This CDR3 contains 12 residues. DNA of the CDR3: TGTGCCAGCAGCTTATCCCAGGGTATTCAGTTCTTC. This translates into CASSLSQGIQFF.

This chain uses TRBV18 with TRBJ2-5; perhaps TRBD1 as D (6 bases). Trimming pared 4 bases from V and 1 base from J, leaving 13 bases between. This CDR3 has 15 residues. In germline, CDR1 is KGHSH, CDR2 LQKENI. Here the CDR3 reads CASSLSGALQETQYF. The CDR3, as DNA: TGTGCCAGCTCACTCTCAGGGGCGCTCCAAGAGACCCAGTACTTC.